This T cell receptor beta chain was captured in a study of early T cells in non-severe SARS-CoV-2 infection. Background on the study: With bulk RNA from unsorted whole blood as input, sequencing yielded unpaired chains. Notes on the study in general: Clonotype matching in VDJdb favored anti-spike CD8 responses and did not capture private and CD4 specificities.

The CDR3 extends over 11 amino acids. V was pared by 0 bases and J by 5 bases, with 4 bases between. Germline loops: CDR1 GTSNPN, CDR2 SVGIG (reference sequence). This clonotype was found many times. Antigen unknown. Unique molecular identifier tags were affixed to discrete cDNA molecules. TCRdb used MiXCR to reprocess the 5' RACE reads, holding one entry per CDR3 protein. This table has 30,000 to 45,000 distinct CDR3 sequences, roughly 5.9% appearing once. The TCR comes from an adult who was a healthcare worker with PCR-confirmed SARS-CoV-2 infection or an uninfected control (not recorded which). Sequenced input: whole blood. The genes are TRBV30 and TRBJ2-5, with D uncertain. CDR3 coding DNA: TGTGCCTGGAGTGTACTCGAGACCCAGTACTTC. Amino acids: CAWSVLETQYF.